The 20 T cell receptor beta chains given below trace back to one sample, sequenced in a study of blood T cell repertoires in COVID-19. Data came from immunoSEQ multiplex PCR; TCRdb stores just in-frame clones and leaves some out. The table has just over 650,000 clones, about 90% seen once; the top ten hold around 0.3%. The sample was peripheral blood. All receptors come from a woman in her late teens or twenties with acute or convalescent COVID-19.

The J gene is TRBJ1-2, the V gene TRBV29-1, with D maybe TRBD1 (5 bases). Trimming left V 1 base short and J 3 bases short, with 9 bases between. This CDR3 has 13 amino acids. The germline CDR1 and CDR2 sequences are SQVTM and ANQGSEA. The CDR3 sequence is CSVEVGGYYGYTF. CDR3 coding DNA: TGCAGCGTTGAAGTTGGGGGGTACTATGGCTACACCTTC. The full variable domain, in which reference TRBV29-1 and TRBJ1-2 provide the parts outside the CDR3, is SAVISQKPSRDICQRGTSLTIQCQVDSQVTMMFWYRQQPGQSLTLIATANQGSEATYESGFVIDKFPISRPNLTFSTLTVSNMSPEDSSIYLCSVEVGGYYGYTFGSGTRLTVV.

This chain connects TRBV7-9 to TRBJ2-7; weak D call: TRBD2 (5 bases). The CDR3 runs to 12 residues. Germline loops: CDR1 SEHNR, CDR2 FQNEAQ (reference sequence). Trimming took 6 bases from V and 0 from J, leaving 6 bases between them. The CDR3 bases are TGTGCCAGCAGGGGGAGCTCCTACGAGCAGTACTTC. Amino acids: CASRGSSYEQYF.

This chain uses TRBV7-9 with TRBJ1-4, with 7 nucleotides matching TRBD1. Per germline, CDR1 SEHNR and CDR2 FQNEAQ (reference sequence). Trimming took 5 bases from V and 4 from J; bases not matched to a gene: 10. The CDR3 is 16 amino acids. CDR3 in amino acids: CASSPYTGQYNEKLFF. The CDR3, as DNA: TGTGCCAGCAGCCCCTATACGGGACAGTATAATGAAAAACTGTTTTTT.

The chain recombines TRBV7-7 with TRBJ2-7; D possibly corresponds to TRBD2 (6 bases). This CDR3 is built from 13 residues. Trimming left V 4 bases short and J 5 bases short, with 12 bases between. Germline V gene lookup returns CDR1 SSHAT and CDR2 FNYEAQ (reference sequence). As DNA, the CDR3 is TGTGCCAGCAGCTCCCTTCGGGGGAACGAGCAGTACTTC. This translates into CASSSLRGNEQYF. The full variable domain, rest sourced from reference TRBV7-7 and TRBJ2-7, is GAGVSQSPRYKVTKRGQDVTLRCDPISSHATLYWYQQALGQGPEFLTYFNYEAQPDKSGLPSDRFSAERPEGSISTLTIQRTEQRDSAMYRCASSSLRGNEQYFGPGTRLTVT.

The V and J genes are TRBV9 and TRBJ2-2; tentative D call: TRBD2 (5 bases). CDR3 length: 20 amino acids. Germline CDR1 reads SGDLS; CDR2 reads YYNGEE. V was cut by 4 bases and J by 4 bases, with 29 bases left in between. CDR3 DNA: TGTGCCAGCAGCCCCCGGGGAAACCCCCTCCCGACGACCCTCACCGGGGAGCTGTTTTTT. Protein product: CASSPRGNPLPTTLTGELFF.

The rearrangement links TRBV18 to TRBJ2-1; 7 nucleotides match TRBD1. The CDR3 runs to 16 residues. Trimming removed 4 bases from V and 5 bases from J; junction bases left unmatched: 11. CDR1 KGHSH and CDR2 LQKENI come from the germline V gene. The CDR3 spells CASSLRTPGQNNEQFF. The CDR3 DNA follows: TGTGCCAGCTCACTACGCACACCGGGACAGAACAATGAGCAGTTCTTC.

In this sample, this clone turned up once. The chain couples TRBV4-3 to TRBJ2-7; tentative D call: TRBD2 (5 bases). The CDR3 sequence is 15 residues long. Germline-derived CDR1 and CDR2 are LGHNA and YSLEER. V shed 1 base and J shed 0 bases, with 10 bases lying between them. CDR3 nucleotide sequence: TGCGCCAGCAGCCAAGGAAGGGAGAGCTCCTACGAGCAGTACTTC. This gives the protein CASSQGRESSYEQYF.

The gene calls are TRBV3-1 (or the pseudogene TRBV3-2) and TRBJ2-5, with 8 bases identical to TRBD2. CDR3 length equals 13 residues. The V gene's germline CDR1 is LGHDT and CDR2 YNNKEL (reference sequence). V lost 11 bases and J lost 3; bases outside the gene matches: 8. CDR3 in DNA: TGTGCCGTACGTACGCGGGGGGAAGAGACCCAGTACTTC. Its translation is CAVRTRGEETQYF.

This rearrangement joins TRBV7-8 to TRBJ1-5; D call uncertain. The ends were cut back, 5 bases at V and 4 bases at J, with 21 bases in the middle. The germline CDR1 and CDR2 sequences are SGHVS and FQNEAQ. The CDR3 has 17 amino acids. This CDR3 is CASSKGGSTGRNQPQHF. The CDR3, as DNA: TGTGCCAGCAGCAAAGGCGGGTCGACTGGAAGGAATCAGCCCCAGCATTTT.

The V gene is TRBV18, the J gene TRBJ1-1; D is unclear. The CDR3 covers 19 residues. The V gene's germline CDR1 is KGHSH and CDR2 LQKENI. Trimming removed 0 bases from V and 1 base from J, with 21 bases in between. CDR3 in DNA: TGTGCCAGCTCACCACCGAAATTTCCGGGGAGTGTAGGGAACACTGAAGCTTTCTTT. This codes for CASSPPKFPGSVGNTEAFF.

V and J are TRBV11-2 and TRBJ1-2; no firm D call. The germline CDR1 and CDR2 sequences are SGHAT and FQNNGV. CDR3 length equals 15 residues. The V end was cut by 5 bases, the J end by 0 bases, with 13 bases between. CDR3: CASSRNRDTNYGYTF. As DNA, the CDR3 is TGTGCCAGCAGCCGAAACCGCGACACTAACTATGGCTACACCTTC.

The V call is TRBV14, the J call TRBJ1-2, with D uncertain. The V and J ends lost 4 bases and 7 bases respectively, with 13 bases between them. Germline-derived CDR1 and CDR2 are SGHDN and FVKESK. CDR3 length: 13 amino acids. The CDR3 nucleotides are TGTGCCAGCAGCCCGGGTCCTCGGGGTGGCTACACCTTC. Translated: CASSPGPRGGYTF.

The chain links TRBV5-1 to TRBJ2-1; D perhaps matches TRBD1 (6 bases). V was shortened by 1 base and J by 4 bases, with 12 bases between the two germline ends. This CDR3 is built from 15 residues. Germline V gives CDR1 SGHRS, CDR2 YFSETQ. This CDR3 is CASSLTDRDYNEQFF. The CDR3 bases are TGCGCCAGCAGCTTGACGGACAGAGATTACAATGAGCAGTTCTTC.

The DNA for the CDR3 is TGTGCCAGCAGCTTCATCGGGGAGACCCAGTACTTC. It translates to CASSFIGETQYF. This chain uses TRBV5-4 with TRBJ2-5, with D hard to call. The CDR3 is 12 residues long. V dropped 2 bases and J dropped 5 bases, with 7 bases sitting between them. Germline-derived CDR1 and CDR2 are SGHNT and YYREEE (reference sequence).

The CDR3, as DNA: TGTGCCACCAGTTCCAGGAACACAGATACGCAGTATTTT. Translating it yields CATSSRNTDTQYF. The chain carries TRBV24-1 and TRBJ2-3; D gene ambiguous. CDR3 length: 13 amino acids. Trimming removed 6 bases at V and 2 bases at J, with 8 bases between. Germline V gene sequence: CDR1 KGHDR, CDR2 SFDVKD.

The rearrangement uses TRBV27 and TRBJ2-2; 7 positions match TRBD1. CDR3 length: 17 amino acids. The germline CDR1 and CDR2 sequences are MNHEY and SMNVEV (reference sequence). V shed 3 bases and J 4 bases; nucleotides not matched to a gene: 11. The CDR3: CASSFRTTGTSTGELFF. The CDR3 DNA sequence: TGTGCCAGCAGTTTCCGTACGACAGGGACCTCCACCGGGGAGCTGTTTTTT.

The chain uses TRBV6-4 and TRBJ2-1, with 10 bases lining up with TRBD2. Losses at the gene ends were 6 bases for V and 3 bases for J; bases not matched to a gene: 5. The CDR3 runs to 15 residues. The V gene's germline CDR1 is MRHNA and CDR2 SNTAGT. For the CDR3, the DNA is TGTGCCAGCAGCCATACTAGCGGGAACTACAATGAGCAGTTCTTC. Protein product: CASSHTSGNYNEQFF.

This rearrangement joins TRBV10-3 to TRBJ1-1; D uncertain. Germline CDR1 reads ENHRY; CDR2 reads SYGVKD. V was pared by 5 bases and J by 6 bases, with 22 bases between. This CDR3 is built from 16 residues. In nucleotides, the CDR3 is TGTGCCATCAGTCCGTCTGGGCCCTTTTTGTTTGCTGAAGCTTTCTTT. Encoded protein: CAISPSGPFLFAEAFF.

V is TRBV11-2 and J is TRBJ1-1, with D unclear. The V gene lost 3 bases and the J gene lost 4 bases, with 15 bases spanning the gap. From germline, CDR1 is SGHAT and CDR2 FQNNGV. There are 15 residues in the CDR3. The CDR3, as DNA: TGTGCCAGCAGCTTCACGAATACCGGAGTCACTGAAGCTTTCTTT. This codes for CASSFTNTGVTEAFF.

The chain has TRBV30 and TRBJ1-4, with no clear D. This CDR3 has 12 residues. Germline CDR1 GTSNPN, CDR2 SVGIG (reference sequence). Trimming stripped 0 bases from V and 8 bases from J, with 7 bases between. The CDR3: CAWSVHGEKLFF. CDR3 sequence (DNA): TGTGCCTGGAGTGTACATGGCGAAAAACTGTTTTTT.